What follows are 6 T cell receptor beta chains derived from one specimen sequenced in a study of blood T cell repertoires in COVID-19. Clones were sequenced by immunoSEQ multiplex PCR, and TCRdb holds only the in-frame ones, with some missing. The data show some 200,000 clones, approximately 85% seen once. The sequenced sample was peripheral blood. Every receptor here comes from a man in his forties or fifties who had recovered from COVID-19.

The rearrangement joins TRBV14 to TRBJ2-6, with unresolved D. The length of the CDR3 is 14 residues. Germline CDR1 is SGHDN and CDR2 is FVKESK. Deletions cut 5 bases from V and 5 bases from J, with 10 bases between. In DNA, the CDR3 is TGTGCCAGCAGCTTACTTCCAAGGGCCAACGTCCTGACTTTC. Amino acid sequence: CASSLLPRANVLTF.

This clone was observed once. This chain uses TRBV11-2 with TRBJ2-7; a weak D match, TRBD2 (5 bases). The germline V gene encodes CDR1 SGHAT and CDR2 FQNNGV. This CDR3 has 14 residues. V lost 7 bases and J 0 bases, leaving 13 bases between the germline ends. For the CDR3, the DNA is TGTGCCAGCACCCTAAGTGGGAGCTCCTACGAGCAGTACTTC. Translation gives CASTLSGSSYEQYF.

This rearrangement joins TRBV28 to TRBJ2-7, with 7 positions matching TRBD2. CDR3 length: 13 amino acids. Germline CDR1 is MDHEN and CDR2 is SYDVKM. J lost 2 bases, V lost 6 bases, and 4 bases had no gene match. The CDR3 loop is CASRPGLTYEQYF. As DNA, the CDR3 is TGTGCCAGCAGACCGGGACTAACCTACGAGCAGTACTTC.

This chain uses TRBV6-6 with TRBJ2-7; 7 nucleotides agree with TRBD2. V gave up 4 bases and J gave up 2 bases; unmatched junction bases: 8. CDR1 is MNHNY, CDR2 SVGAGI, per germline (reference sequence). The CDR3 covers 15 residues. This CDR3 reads CASSSGWEGPYEQYF. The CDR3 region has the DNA TGTGCCAGCAGTTCAGGGTGGGAGGGCCCCTACGAGCAGTACTTC.

CDR3 DNA: TGTGCCACCCGGCCATGGACAGGGGCTAACACTGAAGCTTTCTTT. It specifies CATRPWTGANTEAFF. This chain connects TRBV28 to TRBJ1-1; TRBD1 matches 9 bases. CDR1 is MDHEN, CDR2 SYDVKM, per germline. This CDR3 has 15 amino acids. The V gene end was trimmed by 10 bases and the J gene end by 2 bases; junction bases not matched to a gene: 11.

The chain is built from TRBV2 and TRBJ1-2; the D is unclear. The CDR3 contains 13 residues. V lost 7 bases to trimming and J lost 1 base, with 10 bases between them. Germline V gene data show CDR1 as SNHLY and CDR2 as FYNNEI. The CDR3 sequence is CASKLTLNYGYTF. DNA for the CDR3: TGTGCCAGCAAACTTACCCTTAACTATGGCTACACCTTC. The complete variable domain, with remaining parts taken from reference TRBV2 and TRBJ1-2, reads EPEVTQTPSHQVTQMGQEVILRCVPISNHLYFYWYRQILGQKVEFLVSFYNNEISEKSEIFDDQFSVERPDGSNFTLKIRSTKLEDSAMYFCASKLTLNYGYTFGSGTRLTVV.